This record covers a single T cell receptor beta chain. Its antigen is as yet unknown. Cells defined as naive were viable CD3+CD4+ or CD3+CD8+ and CCR7+CD45RA+CD45RO-CD95-CD27+CD28+. These data belong to a study of T cells after posttransplantation cyclophosphamide. Repertoires were generated with immunoSEQ multiplex PCR, while TCRdb's copy carries only in-frame clones and drops some. The table lists some 20,000 clones, 95% to 98% of them singletons. This CDR3 comprises 16 residues. Between the trimmed V and J ends, which lost 5 bases and 0 bases, there was a span of 13 bases. Germline V CDR1 and CDR2: MNHEY, SMNVEV (reference sequence). Points from the study as a whole: TRB clonality was highly associated with recipient CMV seropositivity and reactivation.

This chain connects TRBV27 to TRBJ1-4, with unresolved D. This receptor was obtained from a man in his fifties or sixties in good health, CMV-negative, and a related stem cell transplant donor. Material for sequencing was naive CD4+ T cells sorted from PBMCs. The CDR3: CASSGLSAATNEKLFF. CDR3 bases: TGTGCCAGCAGTGGATTATCCGCGGCAACTAATGAAAAACTGTTTTTT.